The clone carrying this T cell receptor beta chain was observed at least ten times. Its antigen is still unknown. The data stem from a study of CD8 T cells in ankylosing spondylitis. Findings and limits, study-wide: Among TCR beta sequences, a motif of several highly homologous variants appeared characteristic of ankylosing spondylitis blood.

Quantitative 5'-RACE with molecular barcodes produced the TCR beta libraries. TCRdb re-derived calls from the 5' RACE reads in MiXCR, one entry per CDR3 protein. The sample consists of fewer than 350,000 distinct CDR3 sequences, around a tenth of them appearing once. Losses at the gene ends were 3 bases for V and 4 bases for J; bases not matched to a gene: 11. Looked up from germline, CDR1 is ENHRY and CDR2 is SYGVKD. The CDR3 contains 16 residues. This chain uses TRBV10-3 with TRBJ1-2, with 7 bases matching TRBD1. Sequenced input: blood, either unsorted or a sorted T cell fraction (not recorded which). The sequence came from a female donor with ankylosing spondylitis or in good health (not recorded which). The CDR3 spells CAISDETGPQGYGYTF. In nucleotides, the CDR3 is TGTGCCATCAGTGACGAGACAGGGCCACAAGGCTATGGCTACACCTTC.